The next 13 T cell receptor beta chains were all read from a single sample in a study of early T cells in non-severe SARS-CoV-2 infection. TCRdb re-derived calls from the 5' RACE reads in MiXCR, one entry per CDR3 protein. The repertoire consists of roughly 34,000 distinct CDR3 sequences, with about 4.7% occurring once and the leading ten covering 7.9%. Sequenced sample: whole blood. The receptors originated from an adult who was a healthcare worker with PCR-confirmed SARS-CoV-2 infection or an uninfected control (not recorded which).

This clonotype was observed many times. J is TRBJ2-1 and V is TRBV25-1; D possibly corresponds to TRBD1 (5 bases). Germline assignment: CDR1 MGHDK and CDR2 SYGVNS. V lost 5 bases to trimming and J lost 0 bases, with 20 bases between them. The CDR3 loop spans 18 amino acids. The CDR3 DNA reads as TGTGCCAGCAGTTCCTTCCTGCAGGGTAGGAGCTCCTACAATGAGCAGTTCTTC. Amino acids: CASSSFLQGRSSYNEQFF.

By its share, this clonotype is medium-sized. The chain joins TRBV2 to TRBJ2-2; D remains ambiguous. Germline V gene data show CDR1 as SNHLY and CDR2 as FYNNEI. Trimming took 7 bases from V and 2 from J, leaving 14 bases between them. The CDR3 has 15 amino acids. CDR3 in amino acids: CASKITVRNTGELFF. The DNA of the CDR3 is TGTGCCAGCAAAATAACAGTCAGAAACACCGGGGAGCTGTTTTTT.

Ten or more counts support this clonotype. V gene TRBV7-6 combines with J gene TRBJ2-3; D not certain. The CDR3 runs 13 residues. Looked up from germline, CDR1 is SGHVS and CDR2 is FNYEAQ. V lost 5 bases to trimming and J lost 4 bases, with 10 bases between them. CDR3 region: CASSLPPADTQYF. The CDR3 coding sequence is TGTGCCAGCAGCCTCCCTCCTGCAGATACGCAGTATTTT.

Only a few counts were recorded for this clonotype. The V call is TRBV6-2 or TRBV6-3, the J call TRBJ2-3, with a weak D call TRBD1 (6 bases). The germline V gene encodes CDR1 MNHEY and CDR2 SVGEGT. The V end lost 4 bases, the J end lost 2 bases, and 16 bases lay between the germline ends. The CDR3 covers 16 residues. DNA for the CDR3: TGTGCCAGCAGTTTCGAGGACAGTACTAACACAGATACGCAGTATTTT. It translates to CASSFEDSTNTDTQYF.

This clonotype came up many times. The chain couples TRBV6-1 to TRBJ1-1, with 7 nucleotides matching TRBD1. Trimming took 0 bases from V and 0 from J; bases not matched to a gene: 1. The CDR3 loop spans 15 amino acids. Germline V CDR1 and CDR2: MNHNS, SASEGT. The CDR3 DNA reads TGTGCCAGCAGTGAAGCACAGGGGATGAACACTGAAGCTTTCTTT. Residues: CASSEAQGMNTEAFF.

In this sample, this clonotype turned up many times. The rearrangement links TRBV4-3 to TRBJ2-6, with 10 bases matching TRBD2. V shed 4 bases and J 2 bases; nucleotides not matched to a gene: 8. Germline V CDR1 and CDR2: LGHNA, YSLEER. This CDR3 spans 18 amino acids. CDR3 sequence: CASSPQSGGATGANVLTF. DNA for the CDR3: TGCGCCAGCAGCCCCCAGAGCGGGGGGGCCACTGGGGCCAACGTCCTGACTTTC.

This clonotype was seen repeatedly, ten times or more. The V gene is TRBV28, the J gene TRBJ1-1; tentative D call: TRBD1 (5 bases). Germline values: CDR1 MDHEN, CDR2 SYDVKM. Trimming removed 6 bases from V and 10 bases from J, with 12 bases in between. The CDR3 totals 11 residues. The CDR3 DNA follows: TGTGCCAGCAGCCCAGGGAGTGGAGCTTTCTTT. It specifies CASSPGSGAFF.

This clonotype was observed at least ten times. The V call is TRBV12-5, the J call TRBJ1-2; 9 bases are shared with TRBD1. Germline V CDR1 and CDR2: LGHNT, FRNRAP. V gave up 7 bases and J gave up 6 bases; unmatched junction bases: 6. The CDR3 has 13 amino acids. CDR3 bases: TGTGCTAGTGCCCCGGGACAGGGACATGGCTACACCTTC. Translated: CASAPGQGHGYTF.

The chain combines TRBV18 with TRBJ1-2, with a possible D match to TRBD1 (5 bases). Germline CDR1 KGHSH, CDR2 LQKENI. This CDR3 has 13 amino acids. V lost 8 bases to trimming and J lost 7 bases, with 17 bases between them. The DNA for the CDR3 is TGTGCCAGCCAATCTTCAGGGTCCTCTGGCTACACCTTC. It translates to CASQSSGSSGYTF.

Only a few counts were recorded for this clonotype. This may be a read error, as it is one base from a much larger clone. The V call is TRBV7-2, the J call TRBJ1-2, with a weak D call TRBD1 (5 bases). The germline gives CDR1 SGHTA, CDR2 FQGNSA. The CDR3 consists of 13 residues. The CDR3 is CVSSSVTDYGYTF. The CDR3, as DNA: TGTGTCAGCAGCTCCGTGACAGACTATGGCTACACCTTC.

This clonotype was counted ten times or more. The V and J genes are TRBV20-1 and TRBJ2-2; 9 bases line up with TRBD1. The V segment lost 0 bases and the J segment 1 base; nucleotides outside the gene matches: 6. The CDR3 is made up of 17 amino acids. Germline V gives CDR1 DFQATT, CDR2 SNEGSKA (reference sequence). The CDR3 sequence is CSARDNRQGVNTGELFF. For the CDR3, the DNA is TGCAGTGCTAGAGATAACCGACAGGGGGTGAACACCGGGGAGCTGTTTTTT.

The rearrangement joins TRBV28 to TRBJ2-1; D is possibly TRBD1 or TRBD2 (6 bases each). V was clipped by 2 bases and J by 7 bases, with 15 bases between them. The CDR3 contains 15 residues. Germline values: CDR1 MDHEN, CDR2 SYDVKM. The CDR3 here is CASSLLTGGPNEQFF. CDR3 sequence (DNA): TGTGCCAGCAGTTTACTCACCGGGGGCCCGAATGAGCAGTTCTTC.

Many counts were recorded for this clonotype. The V and J genes are TRBV5-5 and TRBJ1-2; 7 bases line up with TRBD1. Germline-derived CDR1 and CDR2 are SGHKS and YYEKEE (reference sequence). There are 14 residues in the CDR3. The ends lost 5 bases at V and 5 bases at J; junction bases unmatched: 9. CDR3 DNA: TGTGCCAGCAGGTGGCCGGGACAGAGTTATGGCTACACCTTC. This translates into CASRWPGQSYGYTF. The variable domain in full, completed from reference TRBV5-5 and TRBJ1-2, reads DAGVTQSPTHLIKTRGQQVTLRCSPISGHKSVSWYQQVLGQGPQFIFQYYEKEERGRGNFPDRFSARQFPNYSSELNVNALLLGDSALYLCASRWPGQSYGYTFGSGTRLTVV.